A selection of T cell receptor beta chains follows, all from one sample in a study of PD-L1 blockade in urothelial cancer. Assay: immunoSEQ multiplex PCR; the TCRdb copy retains only in-frame clones and omits some. Here the sample spans 120,000 or so clones, roughly 82% being singletons. The input for sequencing was PBMCs, taken around atezolizumab (anti-PD-L1) treatment. These receptor sequences come from a man aged 50 or older with urothelial cancer. CDR3s include the opening cysteine and the closing phenylalanine or tryptophan. Each record gives: V gene, J gene, D gene, clone size, CDR3 DNA, CDR3 protein. D genes are given only for firm matches. Size is stated for part of the rows, as once, few or many counts, or as a class when the clone is expanded.

V gene: TRBV7-8
J gene: TRBJ2-5
D gene: TRBD2
clone size: .
CDR3 DNA: TGTGCCAGCAGCTTTAGAAGGCGGACTAGCGGGAGCCAAGAGACCCAGTACTTC
CDR3 protein: CASSFRRRTSGSQETQYF

V gene: TRBV19
J gene: TRBJ2-3
D gene: TRBD2
clone size: .
CDR3 DNA: TGTGCCAGTAGTTCGGGACTAGCGGGCGCAGATACGCAGTATTTT
CDR3 protein: CASSSGLAGADTQYF

V gene: TRBV6-5
J gene: TRBJ1-1
D gene: .
clone size: .
CDR3 DNA: TGTGCCAGCACTGTACAGGGTGGGGCTGAAGCTTTCTTT
CDR3 protein: CASTVQGGAEAFF

V gene: TRBV4-1
J gene: TRBJ1-2
D gene: .
clone size: .
CDR3 DNA: TGCGCCAGCAGCCAAGATATCTTCACAGCCGGAAAACGAATCTATGGCTACACCTTC
CDR3 protein: CASSQDIFTAGKRIYGYTF

V gene: TRBV7-3
J gene: TRBJ2-6
D gene: .
clone size: .
CDR3 DNA: TGTGCCAGCAGCCGCGGGGCTGGGGCCAACGTCCTGACTTTC
CDR3 protein: CASSRGAGANVLTF

V gene: TRBV19
J gene: TRBJ2-5
D gene: .
clone size: .
CDR3 DNA: TGTGCCAGTAGTAAGGGACTTTCCCAACAAACGAACCAAGAGACCCAGTACTTC
CDR3 protein: CASSKGLSQQTNQETQYF

V gene: TRBV7-9
J gene: TRBJ2-1
D gene: .
clone size: .
CDR3 DNA: TGTGCCAGCAGCTTCTTCTCAGGGTCCGGTGAGCAGTTCTTC
CDR3 protein: CASSFFSGSGEQFF

V gene: TRBV18
J gene: TRBJ1-3
D gene: TRBD1
clone size: .
CDR3 DNA: TGTGCCAGCTCACCACGTCAGACAGGGACATCTGGAAACACCATATATTTT
CDR3 protein: CASSPRQTGTSGNTIYF

V gene: TRBV30
J gene: TRBJ2-1
D gene: .
clone size: .
CDR3 DNA: TGTGCCTGGAGTCGCGGCTCCTACAATGAGCAGTTCTTC
CDR3 protein: CAWSRGSYNEQFF

V gene: TRBV28
J gene: TRBJ1-5
D gene: .
clone size: .
CDR3 DNA: TGTGCCAGCAGTCCATCTTTAGGAGGCAATCAGCCCCAGCATTTT
CDR3 protein: CASSPSLGGNQPQHF

V gene: TRBV28
J gene: TRBJ2-7
D gene: TRBD2
clone size: .
CDR3 DNA: TGTGCCAGCAGTTCCTCCGGTCTTCGAAGCGGGAGTAAGCACGAGCAGTACTTC
CDR3 protein: CASSSSGLRSGSKHEQYF

V gene: TRBV19
J gene: TRBJ2-2
D gene: TRBD1
clone size: .
CDR3 DNA: TGTGCCACCCGACACAGGGGGCCCACCGGGGAGCTGTTTTTT
CDR3 protein: CATRHRGPTGELFF

V gene: TRBV6-5
J gene: TRBJ1-1
D gene: .
clone size: .
CDR3 DNA: TGTGCCAGCAGTTCCGGGGTGGGAACTGAAGCTTTCTTT
CDR3 protein: CASSSGVGTEAFF

V gene: TRBV11-3
J gene: TRBJ2-2
D gene: TRBD1
clone size: .
CDR3 DNA: TGTGCCAGCAGCCTGGGACAGGTCAACACCGGGGAGCTGTTTTTT
CDR3 protein: CASSLGQVNTGELFF

V gene: TRBV9
J gene: TRBJ1-6
D gene: TRBD1
clone size: .
CDR3 DNA: TGTGCCAGCAGCGTAGACAACAGGGGGAATTCACCCCTCCACTTT
CDR3 protein: CASSVDNRGNSPLHF

V gene: TRBV5-1
J gene: TRBJ1-1
D gene: .
clone size: .
CDR3 DNA: TGCGCCAGCAGCTTGGACGGGTTGGACACTGAAGCTTTCTTT
CDR3 protein: CASSLDGLDTEAFF

V gene: TRBV11-3
J gene: TRBJ2-6
D gene: .
clone size: .
CDR3 DNA: TGTGCCAGCAGCGCACAGAGCTCTGGGGCCAACGTCCTGACTTTC
CDR3 protein: CASSAQSSGANVLTF

V gene: TRBV4-2
J gene: TRBJ1-3
D gene: .
clone size: .
CDR3 DNA: TGTGCCAGCAGCCAACCGACCCGACCGGTCTCGGGTTCCTCTGGAAACACCATATATTTT
CDR3 protein: CASSQPTRPVSGSSGNTIYF

V gene: TRBV2
J gene: TRBJ2-2
D gene: .
clone size: .
CDR3 DNA: TGTGCCAGCAGTAAGACCGCTTCGGGAACCGGGGAGCTGTTTTTT
CDR3 protein: CASSKTASGTGELFF

V gene: TRBV9
J gene: TRBJ2-2
D gene: TRBD2
clone size: .
CDR3 DNA: TGTGCCAGCAGCCCCGTTGGACTAGGCACCGGGGAGCTGTTTTTT
CDR3 protein: CASSPVGLGTGELFF

V gene: TRBV7-2
J gene: TRBJ2-2
D gene: TRBD2
clone size: .
CDR3 DNA: TGTGCCAGCAGCCTGAGACTAGCGAAGGCCGGGGAGCTGTTTTTT
CDR3 protein: CASSLRLAKAGELFF

V gene: TRBV13
J gene: TRBJ2-7
D gene: TRBD2
clone size: .
CDR3 DNA: TGTGCCAGCAGCTTGCTTTTCGGGGGGAGCACGGGCTACGAGCAGTACTTC
CDR3 protein: CASSLLFGGSTGYEQYF

V gene: TRBV6-1
J gene: TRBJ2-4
D gene: TRBD2
clone size: .
CDR3 DNA: TGTGCCAGCAGTGAAGCTGGGAGGGCCGGCATTCAGTACTTC
CDR3 protein: CASSEAGRAGIQYF

V gene: TRBV9
J gene: TRBJ2-1
D gene: .
clone size: .
CDR3 DNA: TGTGCCAGCAGCCGGGAGCATGAGCAGTTCTTC
CDR3 protein: CASSREHEQFF

V gene: TRBV5-8
J gene: TRBJ2-1
D gene: .
clone size: few
CDR3 DNA: TGTGCCAGCAGTCGCCTCGTGGTTAGCTCCTACAATGAGCAGTTCTTC
CDR3 protein: CASSRLVVSSYNEQFF

V gene: TRBV7-2
J gene: TRBJ2-2
D gene: .
clone size: .
CDR3 DNA: TGTGCCAGCAGGGTGACACCTACAGTTCTATCCGGGGAGCTGTTTTTT
CDR3 protein: CASRVTPTVLSGELFF

V gene: TRBV7-6
J gene: TRBJ2-3
D gene: TRBD2
clone size: .
CDR3 DNA: TGTGCCAGCAGCCCCGCCGCGTGGTGGGGCTATGAGCGGGAGGGCACAGATACGCAGTATTTT
CDR3 protein: CASSPAAWWGYEREGTDTQYF

V gene: TRBV28
J gene: TRBJ2-5
D gene: TRBD1
clone size: .
CDR3 DNA: TGTGCCAGCGGATCGGGGACAGGGGGAATAGAGACCCAGTACTTC
CDR3 protein: CASGSGTGGIETQYF

V gene: TRBV7-9
J gene: TRBJ1-5
D gene: .
clone size: .
CDR3 DNA: TGTGCCAGCAGTTCAGGGGCAGGTGGCAATCAGCCCCAGCATTTT
CDR3 protein: CASSSGAGGNQPQHF

V gene: TRBV19
J gene: TRBJ1-3
D gene: .
clone size: .
CDR3 DNA: TGTGCCACCATACCTCAGGGGAATCCTGGAAACACCATATATTTT
CDR3 protein: CATIPQGNPGNTIYF

V gene: TRBV7-3
J gene: TRBJ2-5
D gene: TRBD2
clone size: .
CDR3 DNA: TGTGCCAGCAGCCAAGGACTAGGCGGGAAAGAGACCCAGTACTTC
CDR3 protein: CASSQGLGGKETQYF

V gene: TRBV7-9
J gene: TRBJ2-7
D gene: TRBD2
clone size: .
CDR3 DNA: TGTGCCAGTGGACTAGCGGGAGGAGGCACCTACGAGCAGTACTTC
CDR3 protein: CASGLAGGGTYEQYF

V gene: TRBV6-4
J gene: TRBJ2-3
D gene: TRBD2
clone size: .
CDR3 DNA: TGTGCCAGCAGTCCAGGTCGCGGGAGGGCCACAGATACGCAGTATTTT
CDR3 protein: CASSPGRGRATDTQYF

V gene: TRBV19
J gene: TRBJ2-5
D gene: .
clone size: .
CDR3 DNA: TGTGCCAGTAGTATGGGCTGGGGAGGCGAGACCCAGTACTTC
CDR3 protein: CASSMGWGGETQYF

V gene: TRBV19
J gene: TRBJ2-1
D gene: TRBD2
clone size: .
CDR3 DNA: TGTGCCAGTAAGTTGACTAGCGGGGTTAGTGAGCAGTTCTTC
CDR3 protein: CASKLTSGVSEQFF

V gene: TRBV15
J gene: TRBJ1-2
D gene: TRBD1
clone size: .
CDR3 DNA: TGTGCCACCAGCAGACGATCGACAGGGGACTATGGCTACACCTTC
CDR3 protein: CATSRRSTGDYGYTF

V gene: TRBV5-1
J gene: TRBJ1-2
D gene: .
clone size: .
CDR3 DNA: TGCGCCAGCGGTTCGGGACAAGAAGTCTATGGCTACACCTTC
CDR3 protein: CASGSGQEVYGYTF

V gene: TRBV6-5
J gene: TRBJ2-7
D gene: .
clone size: .
CDR3 DNA: TGTGCCAGCAGGACAGGCGACTACGAGCAGTACTTC
CDR3 protein: CASRTGDYEQYF

V gene: TRBV27
J gene: TRBJ1-6
D gene: .
clone size: .
CDR3 DNA: TGTGCCAGCAGTATAAGGACAGCTGGGGATTCACCCCTCCACTTT
CDR3 protein: CASSIRTAGDSPLHF